These T cell receptor beta chains were read from a single sample in a study of cytomegalovirus exposure and HLA in healthy donors. Repertoires were generated with immunoSEQ multiplex PCR, while TCRdb's copy carries only in-frame clones and drops some. This table has about 82,000 clones, approximately 81% appearing once. The sequenced material came from PBMCs. Receptors originate from a woman aged 50 to 60 in good health and CMV-seropositive. Both conserved end residues are part of each CDR3. A D gene is named only where the DNA matches it firmly. Part of the rows lack a size; the others show once, few, many or a class for expanded clones.

abundance,len,j_gene,d_gene,v_gene,CDR3nt,CDR3aa
once,15,TRBJ2-6,-,TRBV28,TGTGCCAGCAGTTTTGGGGGGTCTGGGGCCAACGTCCTGACTTTC,CASSFGGSGANVLTF
-,14,TRBJ1-3,-,TRBV9,TGTGCCAGCAGCGTAGACAGGGCGGGAAACACCATATATTTT,CASSVDRAGNTIYF
-,15,TRBJ1-2,TRBD1,TRBV5-1,TGCGCCAGCAGCTTGGATCCGACAGGGGGAAATGGCTACACCTTC,CASSLDPTGGNGYTF
-,13,TRBJ2-3,TRBD1,TRBV4-2,TGTGCCAGCAGCCACGACAGGGGAGATACGCAGTATTTT,CASSHDRGDTQYF
-,16,TRBJ2-1,TRBD2,TRBV5-6,TGTGCCAGCAGACTCGCCGGGACTAGCGGCTACAATGAGCAGTTCTTC,CASRLAGTSGYNEQFF
once,13,TRBJ1-2,-,TRBV6-1,TGTGCCAGCAGTGAGGCAGGGGATTATGGCTACACCTTC,CASSEAGDYGYTF
-,13,TRBJ1-1,-,TRBV7-3,TGTGCCAGCAGCACAACTAGGGAGACTGAAGCTTTCTTT,CASSTTRETEAFF
-,13,TRBJ1-5,-,TRBV10-2,TGCGCCAGCACCCAGCGGGGGAGCCAGCCCCAGCATTTT,CASTQRGSQPQHF
-,17,TRBJ2-5,-,TRBV21-1,TGTGCCAGCAGCAAGGTGGGACTAGCGGAGACTCAAGAGACCCAGTACTTC,CASSKVGLAETQETQYF
-,15,TRBJ1-1,TRBD1,TRBV5-4,TGTGCCAGCAGCTTAAGACAGGGAGGGAACACTGAAGCTTTCTTT,CASSLRQGGNTEAFF
-,14,TRBJ1-4,TRBD1,TRBV18,TGTGCCAGCTCACCTGGAGGGGGCAGGGAAAAACTGTTTTTT,CASSPGGGREKLFF
-,14,TRBJ2-7,-,TRBV19,TGTGCCAGTAGTATTCGGGGTGTAACCTACGAGCAGTACTTC,CASSIRGVTYEQYF
-,13,TRBJ2-5,-,TRBV7-2,TGTGCCAGCAGCCCCCTGGGGGGAGAGACCCAGTACTTC,CASSPLGGETQYF
-,14,TRBJ2-7,TRBD1,TRBV29-1,TGCAGCGTGGGGGTCGGGACAGCCTTCTACGAGCAGTACTTC,CSVGVGTAFYEQYF
-,16,TRBJ2-7,TRBD2,TRBV7-3,TGTGCCAGCAGCTATACCGGGACTACCAATACCTACGAGCAGTACTTC,CASSYTGTTNTYEQYF
-,15,TRBJ2-1,-,TRBV11-3,TGTGCCAGCAGCCTAGGGCAGGGCTCCTACAATGAGCAGTTCTTC,CASSLGQGSYNEQFF
-,16,TRBJ2-6,-,TRBV19,TGTGCCAGTAGTATAGACCAGGGAACTGGGGCCAACGTCCTGACTTTC,CASSIDQGTGANVLTF